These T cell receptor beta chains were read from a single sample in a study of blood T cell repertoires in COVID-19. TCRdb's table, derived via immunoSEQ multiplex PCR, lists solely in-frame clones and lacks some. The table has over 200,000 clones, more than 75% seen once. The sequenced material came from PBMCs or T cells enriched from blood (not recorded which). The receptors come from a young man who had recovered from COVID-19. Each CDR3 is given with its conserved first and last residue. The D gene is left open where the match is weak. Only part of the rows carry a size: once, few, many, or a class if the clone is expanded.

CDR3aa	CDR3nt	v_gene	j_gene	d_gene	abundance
CASSLSASFHNEQFF	TGTGCCAGCAGTTTATCGGCTAGTTTCCACAATGAGCAGTTCTTC	TRBV27	TRBJ2-1	NA	NA
CASSQVAGGSEKLFF	TGCGCCAGCAGCCAAGTCGCAGGGGGGTCGGAAAAACTGTTTTTT	TRBV4-1	TRBJ1-4	TRBD1	NA
CASFGGTGAHEQYF	TGTGCCAGCTTCGGGGGGACAGGGGCCCACGAGCAGTACTTC	TRBV7-9	TRBJ2-7	TRBD1	NA
CASSRGEVNTEAFF	TGTGCCAGTAGTCGAGGGGAGGTTAACACTGAAGCTTTCTTT	TRBV19	TRBJ1-1	NA	once
CASSQLKRAVANTEAFF	TGTGCCAGCAGCCAACTGAAGAGAGCGGTGGCTAACACTGAAGCTTTCTTT	TRBV3-1/TRBV3-2	TRBJ1-1	NA	NA
CASSKLPGESFYNEQFF	TGTGCCAGCAGTAAACTTCCAGGGGAGTCCTTCTACAATGAGCAGTTCTTC	TRBV27	TRBJ2-1	NA	NA
CASSHRRGRLGNTIYF	TGTGCCAGCAGCCATCGAAGGGGCAGGTTGGGAAACACCATATATTTT	TRBV3-1/TRBV3-2	TRBJ1-3	NA	NA
CASSLTLAGVNTGELFF	TGTGCCAGCAGCTTGACACTAGCGGGGGTTAACACCGGGGAGCTGTTTTTT	TRBV5-4	TRBJ2-2	TRBD2	NA
CASSLGTGGGYGYTF	TGTGCCAGCAGCTTAGGGACAGGGGGCGGCTATGGCTACACCTTC	TRBV7-8	TRBJ1-2	TRBD1	NA
CAWSPGTGSYEQYF	TGTGCCTGGAGCCCCGGGACAGGGTCCTACGAGCAGTACTTC	TRBV30	TRBJ2-7	TRBD1	NA
CASRGFVRAKSYNEQFF	TGTGCCAGCAGGGGATTTGTGCGGGCCAAATCCTACAATGAGCAGTTCTTC	TRBV28	TRBJ2-1	NA	NA
CASSQVSREVHTF	TGTGCCAGCAGCCAAGTTAGCAGGGAAGTCCACACCTTC	TRBV3-1/TRBV3-2	TRBJ1-2	NA	NA
CASSFGRGSSYEQYF	TGTGCCAGCAGCTTCGGCAGGGGGAGCTCCTACGAGCAGTACTTC	TRBV7-8	TRBJ2-7	TRBD1	NA
CASSLGQVYNQPQHF	TGTGCCAGTAGTCTAGGACAGGTTTACAATCAGCCCCAGCATTTT	TRBV19	TRBJ1-5	TRBD1	NA
CASSLATGQGYGYTF	TGTGCCAGCAGCTTAGCGACAGGGCAGGGGTATGGCTACACCTTC	TRBV7-8	TRBJ1-2	TRBD1	NA
CASSRAGGPEAFF	TGTGCCAGTAGTAGAGCAGGCGGGCCTGAAGCTTTCTTT	TRBV19	TRBJ1-1	NA	NA
CASSLVGLATNNEQFF	TGTGCCAGCAGCTTGGTCGGACTAGCGACTAACAATGAGCAGTTCTTC	TRBV13	TRBJ2-1	TRBD2	NA
CARSLEGGGYDGYTF	TGTGCCAGAAGCTTGGAAGGGGGCGGTTATGATGGCTACACCTTC	TRBV5-3	TRBJ1-2	TRBD1	many
CAWVQGAGNSPLHF	TGTGCCTGGGTGCAGGGGGCAGGAAATTCACCCCTCCACTTT	TRBV30	TRBJ1-6	TRBD1	NA
CASSLTSGRADTQYF	TGTGCCAGCAGCCTGACTAGCGGGAGAGCAGATACGCAGTATTTT	TRBV2	TRBJ2-3	TRBD2	NA
CAWSQGINQPQHF	TGTGCCTGGAGTCAGGGGATTAATCAGCCCCAGCATTTT	TRBV30	TRBJ1-5	NA	NA
CASSLRQGGEQYF	TGTGCCAGCAGTTTGAGGCAGGGTGGCGAGCAGTACTTC	TRBV12-3/TRBV12-4	TRBJ2-7	NA	NA
CASSLRGGEQYF	TGCGCCAGCAGCTTAAGAGGGGGAGAGCAGTACTTC	TRBV5-1	TRBJ2-7	NA	NA